A selection of T cell receptor beta chains follows, all from one sample in a study of OX40 agonist ivuxolimab in advanced cancers. The assay was immunoSEQ multiplex PCR, and TCRdb's table has in-frame clones only and misses some. This repertoire shows about 99,000 clones, 90% to 95% found once; its top ten account for around 0.31%. The sample here was CD4+ or CD8+ T cells sorted from blood, taken in a trial of the OX40 agonist ivuxolimab. These receptors all stem from an adult with an advanced solid tumor such as melanoma, head and neck, liver or kidney cancer. CDR3s include the opening cysteine and the closing phenylalanine or tryptophan. A D gene is named only where the DNA matches it firmly. A clone size is listed for some rows: how often the clone was seen (once, few, many), or a class if it is expanded.

TRBV4-2,NA,NA,TRBJ2-1,CASSPPNRLGGDEQFF,TGTGCCAGCAGCCCTCCCAACAGGTTGGGGGGCGATGAGCAGTTCTTC
TRBV7-2,once,NA,TRBJ2-1,CASSFDSLRNNEQFF,TGTGCCAGCAGCTTCGACTCGCTTCGTAACAATGAGCAGTTCTTC
TRBV7-2,NA,NA,TRBJ1-2,CASSLAVGVDYGYTF,TGTGCCAGCAGCTTAGCTGTGGGGGTAGACTATGGCTACACCTTC
TRBV12-5,once,TRBD2,TRBJ2-1,CASGLARTSGINEQFF,TGTGCTAGTGGTTTGGCTCGGACTAGCGGGATTAATGAGCAGTTCTTC
TRBV28,NA,NA,TRBJ2-3,CASSSQGGADTQYF,TGTGCCAGCAGTTCTCAGGGGGGCGCAGATACGCAGTATTTT
TRBV7-2,once,TRBD2,TRBJ2-3,CASSLVGTSGSNTDTQYF,TGTGCCAGCAGCTTGGTGGGAACTAGCGGGAGCAACACAGATACGCAGTATTTT
TRBV5-1,NA,NA,TRBJ2-2,CASSLGTHTGELFF,TGCGCCAGCAGCTTGGGGACACACACCGGGGAGCTGTTTTTT
TRBV7-7,NA,NA,TRBJ2-2,CASSISGTTGELFF,TGTGCCAGCAGCATTAGCGGTACTACCGGGGAGCTGTTTTTT
TRBV6-5,NA,NA,TRBJ1-1,CASRPLQGRNTEAFF,TGTGCCAGCAGACCTCTACAGGGTAGGAACACTGAAGCTTTCTTT
TRBV4-3,NA,TRBD1,TRBJ1-2,CASSQAPGGNYGYTF,TGCGCCAGCAGCCAGGCCCCAGGGGGTAACTATGGCTACACCTTC
TRBV11-2,NA,NA,TRBJ1-6,CASSLAASPLHF,TGTGCCAGCAGCTTAGCAGCCTCACCCCTCCACTTT
TRBV7-9,NA,TRBD1,TRBJ1-1,CASGQGGSNTEAFF,TGTGCCAGCGGTCAGGGGGGGTCGAACACTGAAGCTTTCTTT
TRBV28,NA,NA,TRBJ2-3,CASRQEWAPHSSVRSTDTQYF,TGTGCCAGCAGACAAGAATGGGCACCTCATAGCTCGGTCAGGAGCACAGATACGCAGTATTTT
TRBV27,NA,TRBD2,TRBJ2-1,CASSFLTSGFYNEQFF,TGTGCCAGCAGTTTTCTGACTAGCGGGTTCTACAATGAGCAGTTCTTC
TRBV28,NA,NA,TRBJ1-5,CASIVGGESNQPQHF,TGTGCCAGCATTGTCGGAGGGGAAAGCAATCAGCCCCAGCATTTT
TRBV5-5,NA,TRBD2,TRBJ2-2,CASSLVAGVAGELFF,TGTGCCAGCAGCTTAGTAGCGGGAGTAGCCGGGGAGCTGTTTTTT
TRBV27,NA,TRBD1,TRBJ2-1,CASSSDRVKVEQFF,TGTGCCAGCAGTTCGGACAGGGTCAAGGTTGAGCAGTTCTTC
TRBV6-5,NA,TRBD2,TRBJ2-2,CASSPGLANTGELFF,TGTGCCAGCAGTCCGGGACTAGCGAACACCGGGGAGCTGTTTTTT
TRBV23-1,NA,NA,TRBJ2-1,CASSQGSMNEQFF,TGCGCCAGCAGTCAAGGGAGTATGAATGAGCAGTTCTTC
TRBV15,NA,NA,TRBJ1-4,CATSRDLWRAVNEKLFF,TGTGCCACCAGCAGAGATCTTTGGCGCGCCGTTAATGAAAAACTGTTTTTT
TRBV11-2,NA,NA,TRBJ2-1,CASSFVSRSSYNEQFF,TGTGCCAGCAGCTTTGTCTCCCGGAGCTCCTACAATGAGCAGTTCTTC
TRBV7-3,NA,TRBD1,TRBJ2-1,CASSEGTGGHEQFF,TGTGCCAGCAGCGAAGGGACAGGGGGTCATGAGCAGTTCTTC
TRBV6-1,NA,TRBD2,TRBJ2-1,CASSEWSGSSYNEQFF,TGTGCCAGCAGTGAGTGGAGCGGGAGCTCCTACAATGAGCAGTTCTTC
TRBV7-9,NA,NA,TRBJ2-2,CASSFSPTNTGELFF,TGTGCCAGCAGCTTCAGCCCCACTAACACCGGGGAGCTGTTTTTT
TRBV5-1,once,NA,TRBJ1-6,CASSEVGGNSPLHF,TGCGCCAGCAGCGAGGTCGGGGGTAATTCACCCCTCCACTTT
TRBV18,NA,TRBD2,TRBJ2-1,CASSPLGLAGINEQFF,TGTGCCAGCTCACCACTGGGACTAGCGGGGATCAATGAGCAGTTCTTC